This T cell receptor beta chain appears in the sequencing data of a study of cytomegalovirus exposure and HLA in healthy donors (TCRdb year 2017). For context, the study as a whole: According to a later analysis, one platform produced both the 100 to 150 validation repertoires and the 700 or so repertoires of the first cohort. The study was designed to test whether signatures of past pathogen exposure could be identified by cataloging public T cell receptors. A separate validation cohort of 90 to 150 different subjects was used in addition to the 666-subject first cohort. To predict cytomegalovirus infection status, the study combined high-throughput TCR immunosequencing, statistical association of individual TCRs with disease status, and machine learning.

Receptor libraries were prepared by the immunoSEQ multiplex PCR assay. On the authors' methods: A statistical classification framework was built to diagnose cytomegalovirus status from the catalog of TCR beta chain sequences. TCRdb stores this immuneACCESS table with in-frame sequences only. Part of the clones is absent; in the studies checked, under half of the shortfall reflects unresolved V genes, and no reason is known for the rest. V, J and clone size were drawn from that table, and D and trimming were deduced from the DNA. The table for this sample lists 120,000 to 150,000 clones; around 86% of them were counted only once. 8.7% of the sample goes to the ten largest clones. With respect to this clone: Its antigen remains unidentified. No much larger clone is present one base from it, and per-base qualities are unavailable.

The donors belonged to the validation cohort of around 110 subjects, which was separate from the 666-subject first cohort. After removal of 2 bases from V and 5 bases from J, the junction retains 5 bases not matched to a gene. The CDR3 spans 14 residues, from the cysteine through the phenylalanine. Only the CDR3 DNA is retained, 42 bases long and in frame from the first base. CDR1 is given as SGHDN and CDR2 as FVKESK, both from the germline V gene. Here is what the overall study found, with its caveats: A later analysis lacked HLA typing for the validation cohort, so it scored co-occurrence in that cohort across all 110 or so repertoires. Cytomegalovirus status was reported to be diagnosed by the classifier with high specificity and sensitivity in both the original and validation cohorts. Subsequent analysis determined that TCRs grouped into clusters in the first cohort also showed a tendency toward co-occurrence across the roughly 120 validation repertoires, and 85% to 95% of cluster scores exceeded 0. Most TCR sequences were seen in very few donors, while some public TCRs were found in many individuals. It was suggested by the authors that the approach could potentially be generalized to other disease states and immunological phenotypes. In vitro tests confirmed that a few of the cytomegalovirus-associated TCR beta chains recognize cytomegalovirus antigens. In the study, 150 to 200 TCR beta chains were listed as associated with cytomegalovirus.

The origin of this receptor is a man aged 18 to 35 in good health and CMV-seropositive. Sequencing used PBMCs. The chain joins TRBV14 to TRBJ2-7; the junction holds 8 bases that match TRBD1. The CDR3 loop reads CASSQHGTGNEQYF. The nucleotide sequence is TGTGCCAGCAGCCAACATGGGACAGGTAACGAGCAGTACTTC.